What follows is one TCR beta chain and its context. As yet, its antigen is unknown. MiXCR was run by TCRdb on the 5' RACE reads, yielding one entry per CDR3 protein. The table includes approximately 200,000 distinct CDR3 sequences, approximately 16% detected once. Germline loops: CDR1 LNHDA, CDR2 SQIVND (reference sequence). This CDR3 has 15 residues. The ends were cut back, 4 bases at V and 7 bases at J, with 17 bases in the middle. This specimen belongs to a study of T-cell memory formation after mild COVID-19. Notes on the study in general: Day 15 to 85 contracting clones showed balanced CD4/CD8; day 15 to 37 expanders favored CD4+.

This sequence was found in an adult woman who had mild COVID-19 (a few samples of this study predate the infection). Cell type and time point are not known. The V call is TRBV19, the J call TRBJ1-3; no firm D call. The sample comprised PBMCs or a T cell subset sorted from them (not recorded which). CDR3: CASSTARRGGNTIYF. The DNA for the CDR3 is TGTGCCAGTAGTACCGCACGACGGGGAGGGAACACCATATATTTT. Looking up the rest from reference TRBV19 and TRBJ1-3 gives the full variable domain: DGGITQSPKYLFRKEGQNVTLSCEQNLNHDAMYWYRQDPGQGLRLIYYSQIVNDFQKGDIAEGYSVSREKKESFPLTVTSAQKNPTAFYLCASSTARRGGNTIYFGEGSWLTVV.